This TCR beta chain was recorded in a study of blood T cell repertoires in COVID-19. Looking at the study overall: The samples span acute and convalescent COVID-19 from the United States, Italy and Spain. PBMCs, B-cell-depleted T cells, or T cells provided the cDNA or gDNA that made up the material.

Germline V CDR1 and CDR2: SGHTA, FQGNSA. With V trimmed by 2 bases and J by 6 bases, 8 bases remained unmatched. The CDR3 is 15 amino acids. Only in-frame clones appear in the TCRdb table, and some are missing; sequencing was by immunoSEQ multiplex PCR. The sample has about 270,000 clones, approximately 82% seen once. This TCR derives from a man at least 80 years old with acute or convalescent COVID-19. V gene TRBV7-2 combines with J gene TRBJ2-7, with TRBD2 identical over 9 bases. The sequenced sample consisted of peripheral blood. This CDR3 reads CASSLTQTSGGEQYF. The DNA of the CDR3 is TGTGCCAGCAGCTTAACACAGACTAGCGGTGGCGAGCAGTACTTC.